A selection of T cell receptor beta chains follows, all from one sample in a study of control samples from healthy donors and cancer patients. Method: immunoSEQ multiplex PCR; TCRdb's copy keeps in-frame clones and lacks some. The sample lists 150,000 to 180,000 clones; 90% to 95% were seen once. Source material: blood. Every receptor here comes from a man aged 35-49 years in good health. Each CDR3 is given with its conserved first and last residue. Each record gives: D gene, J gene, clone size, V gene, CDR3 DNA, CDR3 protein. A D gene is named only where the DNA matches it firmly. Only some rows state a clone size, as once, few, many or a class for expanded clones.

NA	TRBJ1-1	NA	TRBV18	TGTGCCAGCTCCTTTGGGGCGAACACTGAAGCTTTCTTT	CASSFGANTEAFF
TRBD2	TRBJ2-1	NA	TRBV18	TGTGCCAGCTCACCAACGGGACTAGCGGGGGGTAATGAGCAGTTCTTC	CASSPTGLAGGNEQFF
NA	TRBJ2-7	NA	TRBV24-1	TGTGCCACCAGTGATTTTGGGCCGGGCCGGGGGGAGCAGTACTTC	CATSDFGPGRGEQYF
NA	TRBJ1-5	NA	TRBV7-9	TGTGCCAGCAGCTACCCAGGGGACAATCAGCCCCAGCATTTT	CASSYPGDNQPQHF
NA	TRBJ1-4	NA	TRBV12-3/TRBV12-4	TGTGCCAGCAGTTTAAACGGGAAACTGTTTTTT	CASSLNGKLFF
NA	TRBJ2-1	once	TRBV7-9	TGTGCCAGCAGCCTACAACCGGGACACTCCTACAATGAGCAGTTCTTC	CASSLQPGHSYNEQFF
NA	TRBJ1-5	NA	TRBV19	TGTGCCAGTAGTATAGGTGCTAGGTTGGGTCAGCCCCAGCATTTT	CASSIGARLGQPQHF
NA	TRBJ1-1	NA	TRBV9	TGTGCCAGCAGCGACGCGGAGGGTCGAGCTGAAGCTTTCTTT	CASSDAEGRAEAFF
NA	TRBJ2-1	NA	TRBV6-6	TGTGCCAGCAGTTACTCGAGGAGCCATGAGCAGTTCTTC	CASSYSRSHEQFF
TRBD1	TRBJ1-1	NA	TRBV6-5	TGTGCCAGCAGGAGGGACAGACTCGAAGCTTTCTTT	CASRRDRLEAFF
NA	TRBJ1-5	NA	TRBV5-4	TGTGCCAGCAGTTCAGGGGTCGATCAGCCCCAGCATTTT	CASSSGVDQPQHF
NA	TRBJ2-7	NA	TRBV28	TGTGCCAGCAGTTTATCGCCCCCCGGTAACTACGAGCAGTACTTC	CASSLSPPGNYEQYF
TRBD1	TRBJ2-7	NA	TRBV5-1	TGCGCCAGCAGCTTGGGACAGGGACGGGGATACGAGCAGTACTTC	CASSLGQGRGYEQYF
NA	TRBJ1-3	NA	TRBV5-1	TGCGCCAGCAGCTTGGATGCTTTCCTCGGTCGAAACACCATATATTTT	CASSLDAFLGRNTIYF